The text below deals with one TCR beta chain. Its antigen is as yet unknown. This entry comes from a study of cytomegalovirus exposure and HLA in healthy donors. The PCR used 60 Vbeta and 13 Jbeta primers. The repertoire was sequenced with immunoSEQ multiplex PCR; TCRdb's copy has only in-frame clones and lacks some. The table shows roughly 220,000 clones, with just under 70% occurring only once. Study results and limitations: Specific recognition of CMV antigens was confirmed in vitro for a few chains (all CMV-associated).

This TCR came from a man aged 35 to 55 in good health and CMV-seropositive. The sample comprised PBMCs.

For the CDR3, the DNA is TGTGCCAGCAGCCACTACAGGGGTGATCAGCCCCAGCATTTT. This codes for CASSHYRGDQPQHF. The V gene is TRBV5-6, the J gene TRBJ1-5; 7 bases are shared with TRBD1. The V segment lost 4 bases and the J segment 5 bases; nucleotides outside the gene matches: 6. This CDR3 has 14 residues. Germline V CDR1 and CDR2: SGHDT, YYEEEE.